This T cell receptor beta chain was captured in a study of vaccination effects on CD4 cells after COVID-19. Study conclusions and caveats: Healthy vaccinees' vaccine-induced clones included only 1 of 255 that recognized common cold coronaviruses.

Germline assignment: CDR1 MNHEY and CDR2 SVGAGI. CDR3 size: 13 residues. Trimming stripped 7 bases from V and 2 bases from J, with 8 bases between. As for this clone: Its cognate antigen is unknown.

This table comes from immunoSEQ multiplex PCR, and its TCRdb copy is limited to in-frame clones, with some not included. The sample lists 80,000 to 95,000 clones, more than 60% seen once, with over 0.95% in the top ten. Expansion with viral peptide pools was applied to antigen-specific CD4+ T cells by the ViraFEST assay prior to sequencing. Culturing for approximately 10 days preceded CD4+ T cell isolation. Two-dose BNT162b2 or mRNA-1273 vaccination was given to participants. No vaccinee had earlier SARS-CoV-2 infection, and nucleocapsid antibodies were negative. On day 3 and again on day 7, half the medium was replaced with IL-2 medium.

The sequences come from CD4+ T cells from PBMCs cultured with HCoV-OC43 spike peptides, collected after COVID-19 vaccination. Subset specified: HCoV-OC43 spike overlapping peptide pool stimulation. The V and J genes are TRBV6-5 and TRBJ2-2; D is uncertain. The TCR was taken from a human donor who received a COVID-19 vaccine. DNA of the CDR3: TGTGCCAGCAAACAGCGAAACACCGGGGAGCTGTTTTTT. It translates to CASKQRNTGELFF.